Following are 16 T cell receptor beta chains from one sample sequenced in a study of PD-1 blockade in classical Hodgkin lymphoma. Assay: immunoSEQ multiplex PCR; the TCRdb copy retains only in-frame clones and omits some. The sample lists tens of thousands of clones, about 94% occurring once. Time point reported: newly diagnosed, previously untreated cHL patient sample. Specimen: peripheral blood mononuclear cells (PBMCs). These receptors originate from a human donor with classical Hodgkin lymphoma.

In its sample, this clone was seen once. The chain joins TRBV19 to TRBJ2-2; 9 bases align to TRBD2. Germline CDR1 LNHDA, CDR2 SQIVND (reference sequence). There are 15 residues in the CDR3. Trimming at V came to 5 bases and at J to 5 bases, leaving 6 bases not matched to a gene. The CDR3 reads CASSLAGGRTGELFF. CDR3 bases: TGTGCCAGTAGTCTGGCGGGAGGGCGTACCGGGGAGCTGTTTTTT.

CDR3 residues: CASSFSASGGSEQFF. The CDR3 DNA reads TGTGCCAGCAGCTTTTCGGCTAGCGGGGGTAGTGAGCAGTTCTTC. The chain is built from TRBV5-5 and TRBJ2-1; TRBD2 matches 10 bases. The ends lost 2 bases at V and 9 bases at J; junction bases unmatched: 8. Per germline, CDR1 SGHKS and CDR2 YYEKEE (reference sequence). The CDR3 covers 15 residues. Complete variable domain (other parts from reference TRBV5-5 and TRBJ2-1): DAGVTQSPTHLIKTRGQQVTLRCSPISGHKSVSWYQQVLGQGPQFIFQYYEKEERGRGNFPDRFSARQFPNYSSELNVNALLLGDSALYLCASSFSASGGSEQFFGPGTRLTVL.

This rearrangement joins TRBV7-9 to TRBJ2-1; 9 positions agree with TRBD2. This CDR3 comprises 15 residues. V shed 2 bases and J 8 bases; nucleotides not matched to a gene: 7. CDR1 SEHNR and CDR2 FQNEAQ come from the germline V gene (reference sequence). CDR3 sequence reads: CASSLLRGRVDEQFF. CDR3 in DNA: TGTGCCAGCAGCTTACTCCGCGGGAGGGTCGATGAGCAGTTCTTC.

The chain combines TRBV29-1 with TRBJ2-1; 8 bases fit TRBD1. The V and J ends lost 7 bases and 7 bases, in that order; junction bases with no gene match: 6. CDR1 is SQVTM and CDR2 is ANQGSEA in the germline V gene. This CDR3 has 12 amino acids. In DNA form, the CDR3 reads TGCAGCGATCATGACAGGGGAAATGAGCAGTTCTTC. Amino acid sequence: CSDHDRGNEQFF.

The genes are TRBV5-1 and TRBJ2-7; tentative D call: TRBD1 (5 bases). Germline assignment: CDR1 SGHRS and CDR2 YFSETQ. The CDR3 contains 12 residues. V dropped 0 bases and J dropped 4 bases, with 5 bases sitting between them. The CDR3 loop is CASSLEGYEQYF. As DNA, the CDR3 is TGCGCCAGCAGCTTGGAGGGGTACGAGCAGTACTTC.

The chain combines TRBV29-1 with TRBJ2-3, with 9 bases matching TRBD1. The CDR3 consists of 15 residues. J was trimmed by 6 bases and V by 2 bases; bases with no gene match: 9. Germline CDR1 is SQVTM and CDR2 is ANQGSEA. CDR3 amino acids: CSVEIGTGLPDTQYF. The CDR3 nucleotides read TGCAGCGTTGAAATTGGGACAGGGCTGCCTGATACGCAGTATTTT.

The CDR3 sequence: CASSETPGELFF. CDR3 nucleotides: TGTGCCAGCAGTGAAACGCCCGGGGAGCTGTTTTTT. The chain links TRBV25-1 to TRBJ2-2; D call uncertain. CDR1 and CDR2 (germline): MGHDK, SYGVNS. This CDR3 has 12 amino acids. The germline V and J ends were trimmed by 2 bases and 6 bases, with 4 bases remaining between them. Full variable domain (rest looked up from reference TRBV25-1 and TRBJ2-2): EADIYQTPRYLVIGTGKKITLECSQTMGHDKMYWYQQDPGMELHLIHYSYGVNSTEKGDLSSESTVSRIRTEHFPLTLESARPSHTSQYLCASSETPGELFFGEGSRLTVL.

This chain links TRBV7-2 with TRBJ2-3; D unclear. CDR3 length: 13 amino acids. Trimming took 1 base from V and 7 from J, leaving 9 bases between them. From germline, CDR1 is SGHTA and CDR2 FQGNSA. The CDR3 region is CASSLVPLNTQYF. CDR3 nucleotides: TGTGCCAGCAGCTTAGTGCCCTTGAATACGCAGTATTTT.

This chain's CDR3 is CASSLAHVETQYF. The CDR3 DNA sequence: TGTGCCAGCAGCTTAGCCCACGTAGAGACCCAGTACTTC. The gene calls are TRBV7-2 and TRBJ2-5; D uncertain. V was trimmed by 0 bases and J by 4 bases, leaving 6 bases between them. Germline-derived CDR1 and CDR2 are SGHTA and FQGNSA. The CDR3 totals 13 residues.

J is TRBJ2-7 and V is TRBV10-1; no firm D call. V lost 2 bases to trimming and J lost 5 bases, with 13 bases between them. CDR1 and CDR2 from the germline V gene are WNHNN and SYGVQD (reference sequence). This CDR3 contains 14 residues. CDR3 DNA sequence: TGCGCCAGCAGTGAGAGTGCGCCAGCACACGAGCAGTACTTC. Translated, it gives CASSESAPAHEQYF.

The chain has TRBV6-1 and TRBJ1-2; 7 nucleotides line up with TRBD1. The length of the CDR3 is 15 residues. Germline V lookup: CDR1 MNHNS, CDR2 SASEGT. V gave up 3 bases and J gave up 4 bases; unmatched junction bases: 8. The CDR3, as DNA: TGTGCCAGCAGTGAGGGCAGGGGGATGACCTATGGCTACACCTTC. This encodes CASSEGRGMTYGYTF.

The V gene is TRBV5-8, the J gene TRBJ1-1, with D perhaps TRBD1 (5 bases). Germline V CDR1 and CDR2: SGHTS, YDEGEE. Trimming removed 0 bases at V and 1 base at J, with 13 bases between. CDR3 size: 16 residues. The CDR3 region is CASSLDLGPSNTEAFF. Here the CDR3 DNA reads TGTGCCAGCAGCTTGGATCTGGGGCCCTCGAACACTGAAGCTTTCTTT.

The chain's CDR3 is CASSLGRGWTEAFF. The CDR3 coding sequence is TGTGCCAGCAGCTTAGGGCGGGGGTGGACTGAAGCTTTCTTT. The V call is TRBV7-2, the J call TRBJ1-1; a weak D match, TRBD1 (5 bases). The V gene lost 1 base and the J gene lost 5 bases, with 11 bases spanning the gap. CDR1 is SGHTA, CDR2 FQGNSA, per germline. The CDR3 is made up of 14 amino acids.

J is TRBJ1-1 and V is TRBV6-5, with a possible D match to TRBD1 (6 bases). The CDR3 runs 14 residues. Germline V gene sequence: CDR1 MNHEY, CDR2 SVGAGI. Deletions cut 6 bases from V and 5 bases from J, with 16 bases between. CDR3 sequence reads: CASREGGPGTEAFF. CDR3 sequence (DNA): TGTGCCAGCAGGGAGGGGGGGCCTGGGACTGAAGCTTTCTTT.

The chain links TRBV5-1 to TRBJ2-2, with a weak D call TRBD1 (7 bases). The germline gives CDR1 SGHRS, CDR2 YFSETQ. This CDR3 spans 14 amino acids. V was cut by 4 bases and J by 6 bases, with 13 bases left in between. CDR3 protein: CASSPEGAPGELFF. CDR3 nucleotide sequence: TGCGCCAGCAGCCCGGAGGGGGCCCCCGGGGAGCTGTTTTTT.

The CDR3 loop is CASSLVLPYGYTF. CDR3 DNA: TGTGCCAGCAGCTTAGTTCTTCCTTATGGCTACACCTTC. This chain links TRBV7-2 with TRBJ1-2; D not certain. V was trimmed by 1 base and J by 5 bases, leaving 8 bases between them. Per germline, CDR1 SGHTA and CDR2 FQGNSA. The CDR3 is made up of 13 amino acids.